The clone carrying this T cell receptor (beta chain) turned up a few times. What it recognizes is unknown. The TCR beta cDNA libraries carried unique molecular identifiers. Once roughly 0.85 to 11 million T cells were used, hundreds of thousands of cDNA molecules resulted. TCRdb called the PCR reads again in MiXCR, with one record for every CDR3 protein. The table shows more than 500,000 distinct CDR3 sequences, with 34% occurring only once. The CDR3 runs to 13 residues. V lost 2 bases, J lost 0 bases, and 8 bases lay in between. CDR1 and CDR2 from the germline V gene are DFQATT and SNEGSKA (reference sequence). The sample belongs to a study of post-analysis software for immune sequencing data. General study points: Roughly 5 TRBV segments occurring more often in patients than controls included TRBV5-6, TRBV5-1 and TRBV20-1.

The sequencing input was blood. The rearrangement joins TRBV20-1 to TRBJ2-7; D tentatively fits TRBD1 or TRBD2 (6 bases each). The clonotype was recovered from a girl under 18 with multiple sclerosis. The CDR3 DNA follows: TGCAGTGCTAGAAGGGGGGCCTCCTACGAGCAGTACTTC. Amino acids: CSARRGASYEQYF.